The present entry profiles one TCR beta chain with its context. What it recognizes is unknown. CDR3 length: 13 residues. Trimming removed 2 bases from V and 3 bases from J, with 5 bases in between. Germline V CDR1 and CDR2: SEHNR, FQNEAQ (reference sequence). The protocol was immunoSEQ multiplex PCR, while the TCRdb copy is restricted to in-frame clones and leaves out a portion. The table lists around 450,000 clones, approximately 88% of them singletons. The source of the sample is a study of Ad26.COV2.S vaccination and SARS-CoV-2 variants. Study in general: A COV1001 Ad26.COV2.S trial-arm participant provided the sample.

The study's findings and limits: After vaccination, reports described spike-specific CD8+ and CD4+ T cell responses as showing substantial breadth.

This sample's treatment: roughly 19 received Ad26.COV2.S at low or high dose, single or two shots; about 5 received placebo; per-sample allocation not given. On day 63 after the first injection, vaccine and placebo recipients gave samples. This chain connects TRBV7-9 to TRBJ1-5; D gene unclear. Sequences were derived from peripheral blood, sampled in a trial of Ad26.COV2.S vaccine versus placebo. The TCR sequence derives from a person aged 18-60 years who received the Ad26.COV2.S COVID-19 vaccine or a placebo. The DNA for the CDR3 is TGTGCCAGCAGCTTAAGGGACAATCAGCCCCAGCATTTT. It encodes CASSLRDNQPQHF. The whole variable domain, remainder taken from reference TRBV7-9 and TRBJ1-5, is DTGVSQNPRHKITKRGQNVTFRCDPISEHNRLYWYRQTLGQGPEFLTYFQNEAQLEKSRLLSDRFSAERPKGSFSTLEIQRTEQGDSAMYLCASSLRDNQPQHFGDGTRLSIL.